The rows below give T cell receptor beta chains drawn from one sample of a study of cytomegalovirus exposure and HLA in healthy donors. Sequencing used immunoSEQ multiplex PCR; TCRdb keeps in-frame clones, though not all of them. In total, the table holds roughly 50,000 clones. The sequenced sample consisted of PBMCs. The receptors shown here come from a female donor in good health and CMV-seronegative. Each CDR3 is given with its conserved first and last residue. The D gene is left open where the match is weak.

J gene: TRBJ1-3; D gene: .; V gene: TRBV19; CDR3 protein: CASSRGGYSGNTIYF; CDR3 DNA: TGTGCCAGTAGTAGGGGAGGCTACTCTGGAAACACCATATATTTT
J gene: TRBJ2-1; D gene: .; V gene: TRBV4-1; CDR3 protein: CASSQRSGDNRRNEQFF; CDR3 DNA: TGCGCCAGCAGCCAACGCTCCGGGGACAATCGCCGCAATGAGCAGTTCTTC
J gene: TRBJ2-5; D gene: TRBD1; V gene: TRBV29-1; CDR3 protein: CSVDRARETQYF; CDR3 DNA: TGCAGCGTAGACAGGGCCCGGGAGACCCAGTACTTC
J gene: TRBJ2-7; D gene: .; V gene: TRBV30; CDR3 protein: CAWSVGQGGLYEQYF; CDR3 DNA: TGTGCCTGGAGTGTGGGGCAGGGGGGACTCTACGAGCAGTACTTC
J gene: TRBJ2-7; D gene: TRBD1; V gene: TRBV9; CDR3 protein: CASSRTGKGPF; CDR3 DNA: TGTGCCAGCAGCCGGACAGGGAAGGGCCCCTTC
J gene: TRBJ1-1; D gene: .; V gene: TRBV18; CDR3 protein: CASSPSGNTEAFF; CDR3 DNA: TGTGCCAGCTCACCCTCCGGGAACACTGAAGCTTTCTTT
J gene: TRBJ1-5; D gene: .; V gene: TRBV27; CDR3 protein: CASSLTQGSNQPQHF; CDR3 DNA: TGTGCCAGCAGCCTAACTCAGGGTAGCAATCAGCCCCAGCATTTT
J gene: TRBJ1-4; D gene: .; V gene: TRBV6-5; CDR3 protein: CASSYNAAVRVKLFF; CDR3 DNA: TGTGCCAGCAGTTACAACGCAGCCGTCAGGGTGAAACTGTTTTTT
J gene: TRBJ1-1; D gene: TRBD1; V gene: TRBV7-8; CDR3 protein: CASSSFPTRDRDF; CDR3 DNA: TGTGCCAGCAGCTCATTTCCTACCCGGGACAGGGACTTT
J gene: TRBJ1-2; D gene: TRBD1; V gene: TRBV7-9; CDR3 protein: CASSLTLGQGDGYTF; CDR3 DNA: TGTGCCAGCAGCTTAACGCTCGGGCAGGGGGATGGCTACACCTTC
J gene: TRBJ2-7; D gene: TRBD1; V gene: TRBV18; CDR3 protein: CASSPYGTGGPTYEQYF; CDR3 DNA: TGTGCCAGCTCACCATATGGGACAGGGGGCCCTACCTACGAGCAGTACTTC
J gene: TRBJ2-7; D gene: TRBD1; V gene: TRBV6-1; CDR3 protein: CASSKGQSYEQYF; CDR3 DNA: TGTGCCAGCAGTAAGGGACAGTCCTACGAGCAGTACTTC
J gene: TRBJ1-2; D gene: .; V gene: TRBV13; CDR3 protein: CASSYGEVNYGYTF; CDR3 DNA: TGTGCCAGCAGCTACGGAGAAGTAAACTATGGCTACACCTTC
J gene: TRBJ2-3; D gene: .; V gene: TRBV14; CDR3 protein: CASSQERGIADTQYF; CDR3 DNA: TGTGCCAGCAGCCAAGAACGGGGGATCGCAGATACGCAGTATTTT
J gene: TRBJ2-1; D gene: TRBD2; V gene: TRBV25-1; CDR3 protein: CASSVIAGGPNEQFF; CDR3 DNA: TGTGCCAGCAGTGTGATAGCGGGGGGGCCGAATGAGCAGTTCTTC
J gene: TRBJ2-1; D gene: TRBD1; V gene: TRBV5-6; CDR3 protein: CASRYRDRNNEQFF; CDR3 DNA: TGTGCCAGCAGATACCGGGACAGAAACAATGAGCAGTTCTTC
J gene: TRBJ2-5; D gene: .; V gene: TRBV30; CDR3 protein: CAWSGNRKGTQYF; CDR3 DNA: TGTGCCTGGAGTGGCAACAGGAAAGGAACCCAGTACTTC
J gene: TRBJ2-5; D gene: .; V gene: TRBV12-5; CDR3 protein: CASGLVLGETQYF; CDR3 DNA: TGTGCTAGTGGTTTGGTACTAGGTGAGACCCAGTACTTC
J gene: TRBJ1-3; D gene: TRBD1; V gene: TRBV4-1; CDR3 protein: CASSQDLGQGRNTIYF; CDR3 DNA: TGCGCCAGCAGCCAAGATTTAGGACAGGGTCGAAACACCATATATTTT
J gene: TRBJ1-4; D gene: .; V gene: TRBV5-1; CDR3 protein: CASSLLSGWGKLFF; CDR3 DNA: TGCGCCAGCAGCTTGTTGTCGGGGTGGGGAAAACTGTTTTTT
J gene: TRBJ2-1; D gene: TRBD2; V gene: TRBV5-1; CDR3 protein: CASSLEPSGNSEQFF; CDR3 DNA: TGCGCCAGCAGCTTGGAGCCTAGCGGGAATAGTGAGCAGTTCTTC
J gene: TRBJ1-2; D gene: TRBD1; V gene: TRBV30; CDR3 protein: CAWSVRQGMDGYTF; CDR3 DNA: TGTGCCTGGAGTGTACGACAGGGGATGGATGGCTACACCTTC
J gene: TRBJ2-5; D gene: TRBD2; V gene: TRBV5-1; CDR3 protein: CASSPGGGGETQYF; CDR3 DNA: TGCGCCAGCAGCCCTGGGGGGGGTGGAGAGACCCAGTACTTC
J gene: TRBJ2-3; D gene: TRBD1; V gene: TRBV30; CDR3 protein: CAWTLQGPRMGTQYF; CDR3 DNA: TGTGCCTGGACCCTACAGGGGCCGCGAATGGGTACGCAGTATTTT